The clone carrying this T cell receptor beta chain was picked up a small number of times. Antigen unknown. This sample stems from a study of blood T cells in healthy people across ages. A second PCR, run for roughly 7 to 11 cycles, used a sample-barcoded 5' primer plus a J-beta primer mix. TCRdb reprocessed the 5' RACE reads via MiXCR and lists one record per CDR3 protein. The data contain 1.8 million or so distinct CDR3 sequences, about two fifths of them singletons. General study findings and limits: Unknown donor CMV status possibly confounded expanded clonotype changes.

This TCR derives from a human donor in good health. Sequences were obtained from blood.

CDR3 nucleotides: TGTGCCTGGACCTTTCAGGGAGGGGTCGGCTACACCTTC. Translating gives CAWTFQGGVGYTF. The rearrangement uses TRBV30 and TRBJ1-2; weak D call: TRBD1 (5 bases). Per the germline V gene, CDR1 is GTSNPN and CDR2 is SVGIG (reference sequence). The CDR3 spans 13 residues. The V and J ends lost 4 bases and 8 bases respectively, with 17 bases between them.